Below, one T cell receptor beta chain is given with its context. The antigen is undetermined. The CDR3 covers 18 residues. The V gene lost 1 base and the J gene lost 4 bases, with 22 bases spanning the gap. In germline, CDR1 is MGHRA, CDR2 YSYEKL. Healthy HIV-negative adults with no recent acute infections or vaccinations were recruited as donors. This sample stems from a study of shared clonotypes between healthy human individuals. Study background: Donors had three CD4 naive, three CD4 memory, two CD8 naive and one CD8 memory plate apiece. The study, taken as a whole, reports: Larger estimated richness was generally seen in naive subsets than in memory subsets.

The repertoire was sequenced with immunoSEQ multiplex PCR; TCRdb's copy has only in-frame clones and lacks some. The profile shows 2.3 million or so clones, 85% to 95% of them singletons. The source material was naive CD4+ T cells from PBMCs. As for subset: CD45RA+ positively selected. The receptor was derived from a young man in good health. Some clones in this sample may be carry-over from other donors' samples. The V and J genes are TRBV4-1 and TRBJ1-1, with a tentative D call TRBD1 (6 bases). The CDR3 here is CASSQGGGQSRGGTEAFF. CDR3 nucleotide sequence: TGCGCCAGCAGCCAAGGGGGCGGACAGTCCCGGGGGGGCACTGAAGCTTTCTTT.